This TCR beta chain was sequenced during a study of blood T cell repertoires in COVID-19. Study background: Material from acute and convalescent COVID-19 was sourced from the United States, Italy and Spain. PBMCs, B-cell-depleted T cells, or T cells provided the cDNA or gDNA that made up the material.

The sample holds a few counts of this clone. Authors' data handling: Amplified reference gene primers provided the basis for estimating nucleated cell counts. TCRdb's copy holds only in-frame clones and misses some; the assay was immunoSEQ multiplex PCR. V and J calls plus clone size are reproduced from that table; the DNA served to infer D and trimming. Here the sample spans around 150,000 clones, roughly 85% being singletons. Sequences were obtained from peripheral blood. The receptor comes from a man aged 60 to 69 with acute or convalescent COVID-19.

The CDR3 sequence: CASSPSVDRGNQPQHF. In nucleotides, the CDR3 is TGTGCCAGCAGCCCGTCGGTGGACAGGGGAAATCAGCCCCAGCATTTT. The chain is built from TRBV7-9 and TRBJ1-5, with 9 bases matching TRBD1. There are 16 residues in the CDR3. Trimming took 5 bases from V and 4 from J; bases not matched to a gene: 9. CDR1 SEHNR and CDR2 FQNEAQ come from the germline V gene (reference sequence).